Each of the 8 T cell receptor beta chains below was sequenced from the same sample in a study of shared clonotypes between healthy human individuals. Method: immunoSEQ multiplex PCR; TCRdb's copy keeps in-frame clones and lacks some. The sample carries around 2,100,000 clones, about 95% recorded once. Terminally differentiated effector memory CD45RA+ cells were left out of the naive CD8 fraction, which was CD45RO-negative and positively selected for CCR7. Sequencing input: naive CD8+ T cells sorted from blood. These receptors all stem from a man aged 18 to 30 in good health.

The chain is built from TRBV13 and TRBJ1-1; unclear D gene. Germline CDR1 and CDR2: PRHDT and FYEKMQ (reference sequence). Trimming removed 2 bases from V and 4 bases from J, with 8 bases in between. The CDR3 contains 13 residues. For the CDR3, the DNA is TGTGCCAGCAGCTTACTCGGCGGCACTGAAGCTTTCTTT. Protein product: CASSLLGGTEAFF.

The chain employs TRBV4-1 and TRBJ2-7, with D possibly TRBD1 on 5 matching bases. The CDR3 runs 13 residues. The germline gives CDR1 MGHRA, CDR2 YSYEKL. V was cut by 2 bases and J by 4 bases, with 9 bases left in between. The CDR3 DNA sequence: TGCGCCAGCAGCCAAATGGGGCCTTACGAGCAGTACTTC. It encodes CASSQMGPYEQYF.

This chain links TRBV5-4 with TRBJ1-2; possibly TRBD1 for D (6 bases). Germline V lookup: CDR1 SGHNT, CDR2 YYREEE (reference sequence). Trimming left V 2 bases short and J 6 bases short, with 14 bases between. The CDR3 length is 14 residues. The CDR3 here is CASSFQQGEDGYTF. The CDR3 DNA sequence: TGTGCCAGCAGCTTCCAACAGGGAGAAGATGGCTACACCTTC.

This clone appeared a few times. This rearrangement joins TRBV2 to TRBJ2-7, with 12 bases that match TRBD2. Trimming cost V 2 bases and J 4 bases; bases outside gene matches: 0. The CDR3 covers 14 residues. Germline CDR1 and CDR2: SNHLY and FYNNEI. The CDR3 DNA is TGTGCCAGCAGTGAAACTAGCGGGAGGTACGAGCAGTACTTC. Translated, it gives CASSETSGRYEQYF.

V and J are TRBV6-5 and TRBJ2-2, with 9 nucleotides matching TRBD2. CDR1 is MNHEY and CDR2 is SVGAGI in the germline V gene. V was clipped by 0 bases and J by 3 bases; unmatched bases: 2. The CDR3 consists of 16 residues. CDR3 amino acids: CASSYSPSGDTGELFF. CDR3 DNA sequence: TGTGCCAGCAGTTACTCCCCTAGCGGGGACACCGGGGAGCTGTTTTTT.

The chain combines TRBV4-3 with TRBJ2-1; 9 nucleotides agree with TRBD2. The CDR3 is made up of 17 amino acids. V lost 3 bases and J lost 1; bases outside the gene matches: 7. Germline V gives CDR1 LGHNA, CDR2 YSLEER. The CDR3 coding sequence is TGCGCCAGCAGCCACGTTAGCGGGAGTGTATCCTACAATGAGCAGTTCTTC. This sequence encodes CASSHVSGSVSYNEQFF.

This clone was observed a single time. The junction departs from germline at one end; a sequencing error may be responsible. V and J are TRBV4-2 and TRBJ2-7; D unclear. CDR3 length: 14 residues. CDR1 is LGHNA and CDR2 is YNFKEQ in the germline V gene. The CDR3 is CASSQELGYPERYF. The CDR3 nucleotides read TGTGCCAGCAGCCAAGAGTTAGGGTATCCCGAGCGGTACTTC.

The V gene is TRBV7-2, the J gene TRBJ2-1; D gene ambiguous. Deletions cut 3 bases from V and 10 bases from J, with 10 bases between. The CDR3 runs to 12 residues. Germline-derived CDR1 and CDR2 are SGHTA and FQGNSA. This chain's CDR3 is CASSFSGWEQFF. CDR3 DNA: TGTGCCAGCAGCTTTTCTGGATGGGAGCAGTTCTTC.